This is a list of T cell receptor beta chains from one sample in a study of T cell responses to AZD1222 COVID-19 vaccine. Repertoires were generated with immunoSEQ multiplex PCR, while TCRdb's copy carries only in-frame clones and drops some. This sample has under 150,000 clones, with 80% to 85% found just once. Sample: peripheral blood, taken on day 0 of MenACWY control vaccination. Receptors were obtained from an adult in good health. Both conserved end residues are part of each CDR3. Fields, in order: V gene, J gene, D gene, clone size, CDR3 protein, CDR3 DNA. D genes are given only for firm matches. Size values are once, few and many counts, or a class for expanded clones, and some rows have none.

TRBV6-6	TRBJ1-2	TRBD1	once	CASSWTGQDGYTF	TGTGCCAGCAGTTGGACAGGGCAGGACGGCTACACCTTC
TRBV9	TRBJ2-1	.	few	CASSVRLSSWGSYNEQFF	TGTGCCAGCAGCGTACGTCTATCGAGCTGGGGGTCCTACAATGAGCAGTTCTTC
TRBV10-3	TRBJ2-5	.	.	CAISDPLQETQYF	TGTGCCATCAGTGATCCACTTCAAGAGACCCAGTACTTC
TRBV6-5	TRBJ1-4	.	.	CASSYSWGATNEKLFF	TGTGCCAGCAGTTACTCTTGGGGAGCAACTAATGAAAAACTGTTTTTT
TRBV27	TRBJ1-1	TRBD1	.	CATPYRGLDTEAFF	TGTGCCACTCCTTACAGGGGGCTAGACACTGAAGCTTTCTTT
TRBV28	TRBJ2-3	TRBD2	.	CASSTPGGIQTDTQYF	TGTGCCAGCAGTACACCGGGGGGGATCCAGACAGATACGCAGTATTTT
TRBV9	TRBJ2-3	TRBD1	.	CASSVEGAGRFTDTQYF	TGTGCCAGCAGCGTAGAGGGGGCAGGGAGATTCACAGATACGCAGTATTTT
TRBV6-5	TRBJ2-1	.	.	CASRRGGEQFF	TGTGCCAGCCGTCGGGGCGGTGAGCAGTTCTTC
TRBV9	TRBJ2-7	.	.	CASSVHEGEQYF	TGTGCCAGCAGCGTCCACGAAGGCGAGCAGTACTTC
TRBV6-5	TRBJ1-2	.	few	CASRFSTSGAGGYTF	TGTGCCAGCCGCTTTTCCACTTCAGGGGCGGGTGGCTACACCTTC
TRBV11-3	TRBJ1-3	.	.	CASSRGSGNTIYF	TGTGCCAGCAGCAGGGGGTCAGGAAACACCATATATTTT
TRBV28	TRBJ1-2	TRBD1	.	CATWRTRGISYGYTF	TGTGCCACCTGGAGGACCAGGGGGATTAGTTATGGCTACACCTTC
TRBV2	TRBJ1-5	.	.	CASSEWGQPQHF	TGTGCCAGCAGTGAGTGGGGACAGCCCCAGCATTTT
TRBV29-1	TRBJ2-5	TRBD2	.	CSVRLASGEETQYF	TGCAGCGTTCGGTTGGCTAGCGGGGAGGAGACCCAGTACTTC
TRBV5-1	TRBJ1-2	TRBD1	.	CASSSSGTGVRGYTF	TGCGCCAGCAGTTCTTCCGGGACAGGGGTACGAGGCTACACCTTC
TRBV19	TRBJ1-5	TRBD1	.	CASRLRGNQPQHF	TGTGCCAGTAGACTCAGGGGGAATCAGCCCCAGCATTTT
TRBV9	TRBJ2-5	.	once	CASSSNGETQYF	TGTGCCAGCAGCAGTAATGGAGAGACCCAGTACTTC